This paragraph reports one T cell receptor beta chain. Its target is not known. Clones were sequenced by immunoSEQ multiplex PCR, and TCRdb holds only the in-frame ones, with some missing. The sample shows 30,000 to 40,000 clones, about 90% of them seen only once. The source of the sample is a study of chemoradiotherapy in HPV16-positive cancers. From germline, CDR1 is MNHEY and CDR2 SVGAGI. J gave up 4 bases and V 5 bases, and 8 bases lay outside the gene matches. CDR3 length: 15 residues. Study-level points and caveats: Candidate HPV-specific clones and E7-related TCR motifs grew in tumor during treatment.

This sequence joins TRBV6-5 and TRBJ1-5; 7 nucleotides align to TRBD1. The receptor was isolated from a human donor with HPV-associated anogenital cancer. Specimen: blood, collected from a patient who underwent chemoradiotherapy. The CDR3 region has the DNA TGTGCCAGCAGTAATGACAGGGCGGGTAATCAGCCCCAGCATTTT. This translates into CASSNDRAGNQPQHF.